This is a list of T cell receptor beta chains from one sample in a study of OX40 agonist ivuxolimab in advanced cancers. Measured with immunoSEQ multiplex PCR; TCRdb has only the in-frame clones, and not every one. The sample holds about 76,000 clones, approximately 86% seen once. The sample was CD4+ or CD8+ T cells sorted from blood, taken in a trial of the OX40 agonist ivuxolimab. The receptors here all came from an adult with an advanced solid tumor such as melanoma, head and neck, liver or kidney cancer. Each CDR3 is given with its conserved first and last residue. The D gene is left open where the match is weak. The size of a clone is reported for some rows only, either as once, few or many, or as a class for expanded clones.

J gene,clone size,V gene,D gene,CDR3 protein,CDR3 DNA
TRBJ2-1,.,TRBV19,.,CASSTAGQNNEQFF,TGTGCCAGTAGTACGGCCGGGCAGAACAATGAGCAGTTCTTC
TRBJ2-7,.,TRBV7-8,.,CASSLEAGGSYEQYF,TGTGCCAGCAGCTTAGAAGCGGGTGGCTCCTACGAGCAGTACTTC
TRBJ2-2,.,TRBV7-9,.,CASSLSKDRTGELFF,TGTGCCAGCAGCTTATCCAAGGATCGCACCGGGGAGCTGTTTTTT
TRBJ2-3,.,TRBV5-5,TRBD2,CASSRTSGANEDTQYF,TGTGCCAGCAGCCGGACTAGCGGGGCGAATGAAGATACGCAGTATTTT
TRBJ1-6,.,TRBV4-2,.,CASSQEGGRPDSPLHF,TGTGCCAGCAGCCAAGAGGGGGGACGCCCAGATTCACCCCTCCACTTT
TRBJ1-3,.,TRBV10-3,.,CAISSERSGNTIYF,TGTGCCATCAGTTCTGAGAGGTCTGGAAACACCATATATTTT
TRBJ2-3,.,TRBV10-3,.,CAISEYVDTQYF,TGTGCCATCAGTGAATATGTCGATACGCAGTATTTT
TRBJ1-1,.,TRBV2,TRBD1,CASSFMRTGAGTEAFF,TGTGCCAGCAGTTTTATGAGGACAGGGGCAGGCACTGAAGCTTTCTTT
TRBJ1-2,.,TRBV9,.,CASSVDGVGRGGYTF,TGTGCCAGCAGCGTAGACGGAGTGGGTAGGGGGGGCTACACCTTC
TRBJ2-1,.,TRBV6-1,.,CASSKGGYNEQFF,TGTGCCAGCAGCAAGGGGGGTTACAATGAGCAGTTCTTC
TRBJ1-1,few,TRBV7-3,.,CASSPTGNTEAFF,TGTGCCAGCAGTCCTACAGGGAACACTGAAGCTTTCTTT
TRBJ2-6,once,TRBV7-3,.,CASSRGGSGANVLTF,TGTGCCAGCAGCCGTGGGGGATCTGGGGCCAACGTCCTGACTTTC
TRBJ2-3,.,TRBV5-1,TRBD1,CASSLSGQGTDTQYF,TGCGCCAGCAGCTTGTCGGGACAGGGCACAGATACGCAGTATTTT
TRBJ1-2,.,TRBV5-1,.,CASTPLNNYGYTF,TGCGCCAGCACCCCTCTGAATAACTATGGCTACACCTTC
TRBJ2-3,few,TRBV7-3,.,CASSLIGGSADTQYF,TGTGCCAGCAGCTTAATAGGCGGGTCAGCAGATACGCAGTATTTT
TRBJ1-1,.,TRBV7-2,.,CASSPGWTEAFF,TGTGCCAGCAGCCCGGGGTGGACTGAAGCTTTCTTT
TRBJ2-7,.,TRBV30,.,CAWAESYEQYF,TGTGCCTGGGCTGAAAGCTACGAGCAGTACTTC
TRBJ2-2,.,TRBV30,.,CAWGVGAGELFF,TGTGCCTGGGGAGTCGGGGCCGGGGAGCTGTTTTTT
TRBJ2-1,.,TRBV10-3,TRBD1,CAIRGTGGGVAYNEQFF,TGTGCCATCAGGGGGACAGGGGGCGGGGTGGCCTACAATGAGCAGTTCTTC
TRBJ2-1,.,TRBV6-1,.,CASSGPKAHNEQFF,TGTGCCAGCAGCGGCCCGAAGGCTCACAATGAGCAGTTCTTC
TRBJ1-2,.,TRBV6-1,.,CASSEHMTSGYTF,TGTGCCAGCAGTGAACACATGACGAGTGGCTACACCTTC
TRBJ2-3,.,TRBV4-3,.,CASSHPGATRDTQYF,TGCGCCAGCAGCCACCCCGGGGCTACCAGAGATACGCAGTATTTT
TRBJ1-3,.,TRBV5-1,.,CASSSSVGDTIYF,TGCGCCAGCAGCTCTTCGGTGGGAGACACCATATATTTT
TRBJ1-1,.,TRBV7-2,.,CASSPSGGNTEAFF,TGTGCCAGCAGCCCATCGGGGGGGAACACTGAAGCTTTCTTT
TRBJ2-3,.,TRBV7-2,.,CASSQLWSGTDTQYF,TGTGCCAGCAGCCAACTGTGGTCCGGCACAGATACGCAGTATTTT
TRBJ2-2,.,TRBV5-1,TRBD1,CASSSAGGAAGELFF,TGCGCCAGCAGCTCCGCAGGGGGCGCCGCCGGGGAGCTGTTTTTT
TRBJ1-5,.,TRBV6-5,.,CASSRVVNQPQHF,TGTGCCAGCAGCAGGGTTGTGAATCAGCCCCAGCATTTT
TRBJ1-5,.,TRBV7-2,.,CASSLEAGVHQPQHF,TGTGCCAGCAGCTTAGAAGCAGGGGTTCATCAGCCCCAGCATTTT
TRBJ1-5,.,TRBV11-2,.,CASSPGFRSDQPQHF,TGTGCCAGCAGCCCAGGCTTCCGGTCCGATCAGCCCCAGCATTTT
TRBJ1-1,.,TRBV19,.,CASSMGTGMNTEAFF,TGTGCCAGTAGTATGGGTACGGGGATGAACACTGAAGCTTTCTTT
TRBJ1-4,.,TRBV9,.,CASSPDAGREKLFF,TGTGCCAGCAGCCCAGACGCAGGGCGTGAAAAACTGTTTTTT
TRBJ2-2,.,TRBV7-3,.,CASSLSLGGGNTGELFF,TGTGCCAGCAGCTTAAGCTTAGGAGGTGGGAACACCGGGGAGCTGTTTTTT
TRBJ2-7,.,TRBV6-5,TRBD2,CASRGLAGTYEQYF,TGTGCCAGCAGAGGACTAGCGGGAACCTACGAGCAGTACTTC
TRBJ2-2,.,TRBV10-1,.,CASSEVLLTGELFF,TGCGCCAGCAGTGAGGTCCTGCTTACCGGGGAGCTGTTTTTT
TRBJ1-1,.,TRBV10-3,.,CAISFSRGDTEAFF,TGTGCCATCAGTTTCTCAAGGGGGGACACTGAAGCTTTCTTT
TRBJ2-3,.,TRBV19,.,CASSPDLDTQYF,TGTGCCAGTAGTCCCGACCTTGATACGCAGTATTTT
TRBJ2-5,once,TRBV2,.,CASSEDRQETQYF,TGTGCCAGCAGTGAAGACCGCCAAGAGACCCAGTACTTC
TRBJ1-1,few,TRBV7-7,.,CASSLSGNTEAFF,TGTGCCAGCAGCTTAAGCGGGAACACTGAAGCTTTCTTT
TRBJ2-1,.,TRBV7-9,.,CASSLAEGSAGLQFF,TGTGCCAGCAGCTTAGCCGAGGGGTCTGCGGGCCTGCAGTTCTTC
TRBJ1-1,.,TRBV7-9,.,CASSIPGGDLATEAFF,TGTGCCAGCAGCATCCCGGGGGGGGATCTGGCCACTGAAGCTTTCTTT
TRBJ1-2,.,TRBV4-3,.,CASSQDGGPMNYGYTF,TGCGCCAGCAGCCAAGACGGGGGGCCAATGAACTATGGCTACACCTTC
TRBJ1-1,.,TRBV7-2,.,CASSSNSGGTEAFF,TGTGCCAGCAGCTCCAATTCTGGGGGGACTGAAGCTTTCTTT
TRBJ2-5,.,TRBV6-1,.,CASSPPYF,TGTGCCAGCAGTCCTCCCTACTTC
TRBJ1-1,.,TRBV5-6,.,CASSPRVGSNTEAFF,TGTGCCAGCAGCCCCCGCGTTGGGTCGAACACTGAAGCTTTCTTT
TRBJ2-1,.,TRBV6-1,.,CASSELGGSSYNEQFF,TGTGCCAGCAGTGAGCTTGGGGGAAGCTCCTACAATGAGCAGTTCTTC
TRBJ1-4,.,TRBV5-4,TRBD1,CASSHGQANEKLFF,TGTGCCAGCAGCCATGGACAGGCGAATGAAAAACTGTTTTTT
TRBJ2-5,.,TRBV19,TRBD1,CASRRTGGKETQYF,TGTGCCAGTAGAAGGACAGGGGGCAAAGAGACCCAGTACTTC
TRBJ1-2,.,TRBV27,.,CASSLRRDATYGYTF,TGTGCCAGCAGTTTAAGAAGAGATGCCACGTATGGCTACACCTTC
TRBJ2-3,.,TRBV9,.,CASSVVQQGLTDTQYF,TGTGCCAGCAGCGTAGTTCAGCAGGGGCTGACAGATACGCAGTATTTT
TRBJ2-3,.,TRBV9,TRBD1,CASSGTGASTDTQYF,TGTGCCAGCAGCGGGACAGGGGCTAGCACAGATACGCAGTATTTT